The rows below give T cell receptor beta chains drawn from one sample of a study of cytomegalovirus exposure and HLA in healthy donors. Using immunoSEQ multiplex PCR, the repertoire was profiled, and TCRdb retains in-frame clones only, with some absent. This sample has roughly 190,000 clones, with approximately 59% found just once. The sequencing input was PBMCs. The receptors were gathered from a man between 40 and 49 years old in good health and CMV-seronegative. Each CDR3 is given with its conserved first and last residue. A D gene is named only where the DNA matches it firmly. Not all rows give a size; the values are once, few, many and, for expanded clones, a class.

size	J	V	D	DNA	CDR3
-	TRBJ2-1	TRBV5-1	-	TGCGCCAGCAGCCGGGAAAGACGGGGGGCCTTATCCCTCTACAATGAGCAGTTCTTC	CASSRERRGALSLYNEQFF
few	TRBJ2-7	TRBV4-2	-	TGTGCCAGCAGCCACCTAGACAGCCCCTACGAGCAGTACTTC	CASSHLDSPYEQYF
-	TRBJ2-2	TRBV28	TRBD2	TGTGCCAGCAGTTTAGCGGGGGGGAACACCGGGGAGCTGTTTTTT	CASSLAGGNTGELFF
-	TRBJ1-6	TRBV6-5	-	TGTGCCAGCAATATGGCCGGGACCTATAATTCACCCCTCCACTTT	CASNMAGTYNSPLHF
-	TRBJ2-7	TRBV7-6	TRBD2	TGTGCCAGCAGCTTGAGCGGGAGTGGCGGGATTTACGAGCAGTACTTC	CASSLSGSGGIYEQYF
-	TRBJ1-4	TRBV7-8	TRBD1	TGTGCCAGCAGCTTATGGGGGGCGACAGGGGAAAAACTGTTTTTT	CASSLWGATGEKLFF
few	TRBJ1-1	TRBV14	-	TGTGCCAGCAGCCAGCTAACAGGGAGCTCTGAAGCTTTCTTT	CASSQLTGSSEAFF
-	TRBJ1-5	TRBV30	TRBD1	TGTGCCTGGAGTCAGGCCGGGACAGGGTTAGATCAGCCCCAGCATTTT	CAWSQAGTGLDQPQHF
-	TRBJ2-1	TRBV5-5	TRBD2	TGTGCCAGCAGCAATGAACCGGGACTAGCGGGAGGCAATGAGCAGTTCTTC	CASSNEPGLAGGNEQFF
-	TRBJ1-6	TRBV5-6	TRBD1	TGTGCCAGCAGCTTGGGGGGACAGGGTGGATATTCACCCCTCCACTTT	CASSLGGQGGYSPLHF
-	TRBJ2-7	TRBV30	-	TGTGCCTGGACCTCATCCGGACACGTTTACGAGCAGTACTTC	CAWTSSGHVYEQYF
-	TRBJ2-1	TRBV19	-	TGTGCCAGTAGTATATTCGATGAGCAGTTCTTC	CASSIFDEQFF
few	TRBJ2-1	TRBV7-3	TRBD1	TGTGCCAGCAGCCGGGACAGCTACAATGAGCAGTTCTTC	CASSRDSYNEQFF
-	TRBJ2-1	TRBV4-2	-	TGTGCCAGCAGCCAAGGGGGTATGGGAGTAAAGATTGAGCAGTTCTTC	CASSQGGMGVKIEQFF
-	TRBJ1-1	TRBV28	-	TGTGCCAGCACGGTACAGGCCCTTCTGAACACTGAAGCTTTCTTT	CASTVQALLNTEAFF
-	TRBJ1-5	TRBV4-1	-	TGCGCCAGCAGCCATTCGACATCTGGGGGCCAGCCCCAGCATTTT	CASSHSTSGGQPQHF
-	TRBJ1-5	TRBV7-9	TRBD1	TGTTCCAGCAGCTTTTCCTCCGGGACAGGGGCAACTCAGCCCCAGCATTTT	CSSSFSSGTGATQPQHF
-	TRBJ1-2	TRBV19	TRBD1	TGTGCCAGCTCCCCCCCGGGACAGGGAGAGGGCTACACCTTC	CASSPPGQGEGYTF
many	TRBJ1-1	TRBV5-4	-	TGTGCCAGCAGCTTGGCCTCAGGGAACACTGAAGCTTTCTTT	CASSLASGNTEAFF
-	TRBJ2-1	TRBV5-5	TRBD2	TGTGCCAGCAGCTTGGTGGCGGGGGGTTACAATGAGCAGTTCTTC	CASSLVAGGYNEQFF
few	TRBJ2-1	TRBV4-1	TRBD2	TGCGCCAGCAGCCAAATTAGCGGGTTAGGGGAGCGCTCCTACAATGAGCAGTTCTTC	CASSQISGLGERSYNEQFF
-	TRBJ1-2	TRBV27	-	TGTGCCAGCAGTTCCTTACCCTATGGTGGCTACACCTTC	CASSSLPYGGYTF
once	TRBJ1-3	TRBV7-9	-	TGTGCCAGCAGCTTCGAGAACACCATATATTTT	CASSFENTIYF
-	TRBJ2-1	TRBV2	-	TGTGCCAGCAGGGGGGGGGCGGGGCCGGTAGGAAATGAGCAGTTCTTC	CASRGGAGPVGNEQFF
-	TRBJ2-1	TRBV9	-	TGTGCCAGCAGCGTAGCTTTGGGCGGGGCCCCTACGGACAATGAGCAGTTCTTC	CASSVALGGAPTDNEQFF
-	TRBJ2-1	TRBV29-1	-	TGCAGCGTTGAGGCTCAGGACTACTATGGGGAGCAGTTCTTC	CSVEAQDYYGEQFF
-	TRBJ2-3	TRBV5-4	TRBD2	TGTGCCAGCAGCTTGGAAAGCGGGGGGGCCTATTCTCCAGATACGCAGTATTTT	CASSLESGGAYSPDTQYF
few	TRBJ1-5	TRBV2	-	TGTGCCAGCTCAAAGGATCCGGGGAGAGATCAGCCCCAGCATTTT	CASSKDPGRDQPQHF
-	TRBJ1-6	TRBV9	TRBD1	TGTGCCAGCAGCGTAGATACAGGGGGCACCTATAATTCACCCCTCCACTTT	CASSVDTGGTYNSPLHF
few	TRBJ2-6	TRBV5-5	-	TGTGCCAGCAGCTTGGTTCTGACAGGCACCTCTGGGGCCAACGTCCTGACTTTC	CASSLVLTGTSGANVLTF
-	TRBJ2-7	TRBV18	-	TGTGCCAGCTCACCACCTGGACAGAACTACGAGCAGTACTTC	CASSPPGQNYEQYF